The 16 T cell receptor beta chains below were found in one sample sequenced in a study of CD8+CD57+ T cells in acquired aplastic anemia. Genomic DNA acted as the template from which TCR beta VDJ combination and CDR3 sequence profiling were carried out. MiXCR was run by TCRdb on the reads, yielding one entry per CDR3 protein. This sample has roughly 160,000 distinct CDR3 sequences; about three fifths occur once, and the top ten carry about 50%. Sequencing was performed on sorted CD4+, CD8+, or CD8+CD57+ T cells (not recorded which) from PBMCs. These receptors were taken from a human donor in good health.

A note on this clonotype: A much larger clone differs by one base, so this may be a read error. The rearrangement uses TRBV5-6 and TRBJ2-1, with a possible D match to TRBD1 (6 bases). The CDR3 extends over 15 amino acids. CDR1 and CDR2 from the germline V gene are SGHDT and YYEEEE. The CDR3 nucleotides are TGTGCCAGCAGCTTCGACAGGAGCTCCTACAATAAGCAGTTCTTC. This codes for CASSFDRSSYNKQFF.

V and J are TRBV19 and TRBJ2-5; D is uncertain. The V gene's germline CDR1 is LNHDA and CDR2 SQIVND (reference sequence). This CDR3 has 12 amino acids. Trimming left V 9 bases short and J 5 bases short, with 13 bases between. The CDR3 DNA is TGTGCCAGCAGTGTTGAGGAGGAGACCCAGTACTTC. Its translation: CASSVEEETQYF.

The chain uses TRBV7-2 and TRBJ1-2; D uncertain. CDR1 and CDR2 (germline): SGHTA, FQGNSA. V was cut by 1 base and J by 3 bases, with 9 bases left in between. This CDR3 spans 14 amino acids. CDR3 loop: CASSLEMADYGYTF. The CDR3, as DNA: TGTGCCAGCAGCTTAGAAATGGCAGACTATGGCTACACCTTC.

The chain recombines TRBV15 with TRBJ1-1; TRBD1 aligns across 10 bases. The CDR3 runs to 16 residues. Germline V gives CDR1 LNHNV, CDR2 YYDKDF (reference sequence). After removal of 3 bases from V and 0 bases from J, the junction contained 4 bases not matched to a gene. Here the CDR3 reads CATSSWTGGMNTEAFF. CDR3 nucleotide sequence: TGTGCCACCAGCAGTTGGACAGGGGGAATGAACACTGAAGCTTTCTTT.

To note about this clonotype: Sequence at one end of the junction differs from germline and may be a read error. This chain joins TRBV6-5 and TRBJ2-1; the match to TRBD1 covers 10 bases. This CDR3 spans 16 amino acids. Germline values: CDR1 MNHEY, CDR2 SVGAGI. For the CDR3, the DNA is TGTGCCAGCGGTTACACGGGGACAGGGGTCTACAATGAGCAGTTCTTC. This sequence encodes CASGYTGTGVYNEQFF.

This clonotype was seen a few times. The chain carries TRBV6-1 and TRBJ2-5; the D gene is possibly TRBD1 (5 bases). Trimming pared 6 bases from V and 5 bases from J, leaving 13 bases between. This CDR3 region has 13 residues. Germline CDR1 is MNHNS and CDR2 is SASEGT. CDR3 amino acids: CASRTPAGETQYF. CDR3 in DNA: TGTGCCAGCAGGACCCCGGCAGGGGAGACCCAGTACTTC.

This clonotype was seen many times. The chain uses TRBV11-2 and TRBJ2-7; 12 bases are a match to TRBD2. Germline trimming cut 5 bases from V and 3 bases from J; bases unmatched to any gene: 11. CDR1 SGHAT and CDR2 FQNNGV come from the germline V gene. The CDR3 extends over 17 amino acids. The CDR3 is CASSDRTSGDTIYEQYF. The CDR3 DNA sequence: TGTGCCAGCAGCGATCGGACTAGCGGGGATACTATCTACGAGCAGTACTTC. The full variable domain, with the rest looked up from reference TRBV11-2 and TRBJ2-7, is EAGVAQSPRYKIIEKRQSVAFWCNPISGHATLYWYQQILGQGPKLLIQFQNNGVVDDSQLPKDRFSAERLKGVDSTLKIQPAKLEDSAVYLCASSDRTSGDTIYEQYFGPGTRLTVT.

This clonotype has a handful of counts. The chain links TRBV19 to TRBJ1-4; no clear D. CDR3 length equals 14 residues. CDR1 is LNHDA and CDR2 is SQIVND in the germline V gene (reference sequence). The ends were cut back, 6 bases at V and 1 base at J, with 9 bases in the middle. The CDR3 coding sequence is TGTGCCAGTAGGACGGTGATAACTAATGAAAAACTGTTTTTT. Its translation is CASRTVITNEKLFF.

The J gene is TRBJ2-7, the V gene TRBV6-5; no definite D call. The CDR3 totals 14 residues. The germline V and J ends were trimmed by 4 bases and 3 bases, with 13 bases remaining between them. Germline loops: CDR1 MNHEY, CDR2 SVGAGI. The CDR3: CASSSVARGYEQYF. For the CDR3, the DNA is TGTGCCAGCAGTTCCGTCGCCAGAGGCTACGAGCAGTACTTC.

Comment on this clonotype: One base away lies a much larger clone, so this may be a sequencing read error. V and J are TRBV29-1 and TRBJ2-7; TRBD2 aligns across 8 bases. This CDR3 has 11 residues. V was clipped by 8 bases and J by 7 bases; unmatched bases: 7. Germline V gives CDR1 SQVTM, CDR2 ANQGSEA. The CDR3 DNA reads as TGCAGCCTAGAAGTAGCGGGGGAGCAGTACTTC. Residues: CSLEVAGEQYF.

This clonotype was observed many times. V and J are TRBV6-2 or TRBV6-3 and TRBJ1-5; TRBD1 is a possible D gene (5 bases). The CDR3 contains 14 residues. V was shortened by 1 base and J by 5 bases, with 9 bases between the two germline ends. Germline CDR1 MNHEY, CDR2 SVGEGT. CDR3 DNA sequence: TGTGCCAGCAGTTACTACCCGGGGGATCAGCCCCAGCATTTT. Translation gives CASSYYPGDQPQHF.

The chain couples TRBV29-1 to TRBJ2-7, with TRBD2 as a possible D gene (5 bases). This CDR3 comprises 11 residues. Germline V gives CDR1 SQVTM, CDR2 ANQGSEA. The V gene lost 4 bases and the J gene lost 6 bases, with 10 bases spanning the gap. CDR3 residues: CSVALGSEQYF. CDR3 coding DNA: TGCAGCGTTGCTTTAGGGAGCGAGCAGTACTTC.

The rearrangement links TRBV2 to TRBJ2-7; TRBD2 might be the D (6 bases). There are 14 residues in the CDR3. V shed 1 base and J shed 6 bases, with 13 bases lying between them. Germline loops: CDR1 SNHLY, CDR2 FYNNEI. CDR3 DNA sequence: TGTGCCAGCAGTGAAGATGGGAGGAGGGGCGAGCAGTACTTC. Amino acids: CASSEDGRRGEQYF.

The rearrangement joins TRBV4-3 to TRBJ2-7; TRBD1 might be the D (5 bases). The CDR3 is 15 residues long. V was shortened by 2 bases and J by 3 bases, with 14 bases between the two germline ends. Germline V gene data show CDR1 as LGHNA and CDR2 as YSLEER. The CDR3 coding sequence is TGCGCCAGCAGCCAACAGGGAAGGGGATACTACGAGCAGTACTTC. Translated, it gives CASSQQGRGYYEQYF.

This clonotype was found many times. In nucleotides, the CDR3 is TGTGCCAGCAGCGTAGTCGACAACTACAATGAGCAGTTCTTC. Its protein product is CASSVVDNYNEQFF. The V and J genes are TRBV9 and TRBJ2-1; D gene unclear. V was cut by 0 bases and J by 3 bases, with 7 bases left in between. The CDR3 sequence is 14 residues long. CDR1 is SGDLS and CDR2 is YYNGEE in the germline V gene.

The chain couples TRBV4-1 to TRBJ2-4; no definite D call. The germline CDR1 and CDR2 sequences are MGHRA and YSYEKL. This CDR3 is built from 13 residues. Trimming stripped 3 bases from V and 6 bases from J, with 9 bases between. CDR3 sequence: CASSQRKGNIQYF. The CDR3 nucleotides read TGCGCCAGCAGCCAGCGAAAGGGAAACATTCAGTACTTC.